Following are 6 T cell receptor beta chains from one sample sequenced in a study. TCRdb reprocessed the RT-PCR reads with MiXCR, giving one entry per CDR3 protein. The sample yields about 700,000 distinct CDR3 sequences, approximately 15% seen once. The sequencing sample was made of memory CD4+ T cells from blood. The receptors originated from a female donor in good health, serving as a healthy control.

This clonotype has ten or more counts. The chain is built from TRBV4-3 and TRBJ2-7; 7 positions agree with TRBD2. The J segment lost 1 base and the V segment lost 0 bases, leaving 6 bases of the junction unmatched. The CDR3 is made up of 16 amino acids. Germline V gene lookup returns CDR1 LGHNA and CDR2 YSLEER. Here the CDR3 DNA reads TGCGCCAGCAGCCAAGAAGCGGGAACCATATCCTACGAGCAGTACTTC. It codes for CASSQEAGTISYEQYF.

The chain joins TRBV28 to TRBJ2-7; TRBD2 matches at 7 bases. The ends lost 8 bases at V and 3 bases at J; junction bases unmatched: 7. Looked up from germline, CDR1 is MDHEN and CDR2 is SYDVKM. This CDR3 is built from 13 residues. CDR3: CASSAGSGYEQYF. The CDR3 coding sequence is TGTGCCAGCTCAGCGGGATCGGGCTACGAGCAGTACTTC.

This rearrangement joins TRBV7-2 to TRBJ2-3; no definite D call. Germline CDR1 SGHTA, CDR2 FQGNSA. The CDR3 has 13 residues. V was shortened by 7 bases and J by 3 bases, with 11 bases between the two germline ends. The CDR3 is CASTDKTTDTQYF. The CDR3 bases are TGTGCCAGCACCGACAAAACTACAGATACGCAGTATTTT.

There are a few counts of this clonotype. The chain links TRBV6-5 to TRBJ2-3; TRBD2 aligns across 7 bases. Trimming took 0 bases from V and 5 from J; bases not matched to a gene: 11. This CDR3 has 17 amino acids. Germline V CDR1 and CDR2: MNHEY, SVGAGI. The chain's CDR3 is CASSYSYGASGLDTQYF. The CDR3 DNA is TGTGCCAGCAGTTACTCTTATGGGGCTAGCGGATTAGATACGCAGTATTTT.

Many counts were recorded for this clonotype. The chain employs TRBV12-3 or TRBV12-4 and TRBJ2-7; 7 nucleotides line up with TRBD1. Trimming at V came to 4 bases and at J to 6 bases, leaving 6 bases not matched to a gene. The CDR3 covers 13 residues. In DNA, the CDR3 is TGTGCCAGCAGTTGGGACAGACTCCTCGAGCAGTACTTC. Amino acid sequence: CASSWDRLLEQYF.

This clonotype was counted at least ten times. The rearrangement uses TRBV20-1 and TRBJ1-1; D may be TRBD1 (5 bases). CDR3 length: 13 amino acids. Germline V lookup: CDR1 DFQATT, CDR2 SNEGSKA (reference sequence). The CDR3 region has the DNA TGCAGCGCCCCAGGGACGGTGAACACTGAAGCTTTCTTT. This codes for CSAPGTVNTEAFF.